At least ten counts were recorded for the clone carrying this TCR beta chain. This sample is drawn from a study of T cells in Graves' hyperthyroidism and ophthalmopathy. CDR1 and CDR2 (germline): SQVTM, ANQGSEA. This CDR3 has 12 amino acids. TCR beta CDR3 regions were amplified from RNA transcripts. A first-round RT-PCR of the TCR CDR3 used the HTBI primer set. TCRdb processed the multiplex PCR reads anew with MiXCR; each CDR3 protein has one entry. The sample carries around 600,000 distinct CDR3 sequences, around 14% recorded once. The TCR originated in a woman in her twenties or thirties with Graves' hyperthyroidism. The chain is built from TRBV29-1 and TRBJ2-3, with D maybe TRBD2 (7 bases). Material: blood. CDR3 residues: CIARGGSDTQYF. In DNA form, the CDR3 reads TGCATCGCGAGGGGGGGCTCAGATACGCAGTATTTT.